This T cell receptor (beta chain) comes out of a study of cytomegalovirus exposure and HLA in healthy donors. Findings and caveats of the study: Sequencing artifact likely explains a cluster of highly shared sequence variants. The study reported that TCR beta sequences accurately predicted HLA-A and HLA-B alleles in most subjects. Published work reported that the classifier diagnosed cytomegalovirus status with high specificity and sensitivity.

The length of the CDR3 is 14 residues. Germline-derived CDR1 and CDR2 are MDHEN and SYDVKM. As regards this clone: Antigen specificity is unknown. Sequence at one end of the junction differs from germline and may be a read error.

PCR involved 60 Vbeta and 13 Jbeta primers. The data were produced by immunoSEQ multiplex PCR, yet TCRdb's version contains in-frame clones alone and is incomplete. The profile shows some 150,000 clones, approximately 81% of them singletons. This receptor was taken from a woman aged 45-59 years in good health and CMV-seronegative. The sequencing input was PBMCs. The V gene is TRBV28, the J gene TRBJ1-1; a possible D gene is TRBD1 (6 bases). The CDR3 loop reads CASSAPQGRVSIRF. In nucleotides, the CDR3 is TGTGCCAGCAGTGCACCCCAGGGGCGAGTTTCCATAAGATTT.